The 11 T cell receptor beta chains below were found in one sample sequenced in a study of cytotoxic CD8 clonotypes in ibrutinib-treated CLL. Libraries were prepared by immunoSEQ multiplex PCR; TCRdb keeps only in-frame clonotypes and omits some of them. This repertoire shows more than 12,000 clones, 70% found once; its top ten account for roughly 5.9%. Source: PBMCs, taken before ibrutinib treatment. These receptors were taken from a human donor with chronic lymphocytic leukemia.

The V gene is TRBV5-1, the J gene TRBJ2-1; D gene unclear. CDR3 length: 15 amino acids. Germline CDR1 is SGHRS and CDR2 is YFSETQ. V was shortened by 0 bases and J by 1 base, with 8 bases between the two germline ends. This CDR3 is CASSLADPSYNEQFF. Here the CDR3 DNA reads TGCGCCAGCAGCTTGGCCGACCCGTCCTACAATGAGCAGTTCTTC.

This chain links TRBV5-1 with TRBJ1-4; D remains unclear. This CDR3 is 14 amino acids long. Per the germline V gene, CDR1 is SGHRS and CDR2 is YFSETQ. V was pared by 0 bases and J by 0 bases, with 3 bases between. CDR3 nucleotides: TGCGCCAGCAGCTTGGGGGCAACTAATGAAAAACTGTTTTTT. This translates into CASSLGATNEKLFF.

The genes are TRBV11-2 and TRBJ1-4, with D unresolved. Germline V gene lookup returns CDR1 SGHAT and CDR2 FQNNGV. The CDR3 consists of 13 residues. Between the trimmed V and J ends, which lost 1 base and 8 bases, there was a span of 8 bases. CDR3 nucleotides: TGTGCCAGCAGCTTAGCCGGGCGGGAAAAACTGTTTTTT. It encodes CASSLAGREKLFF.

This clone is judged medium-sized. The chain couples TRBV30 to TRBJ1-3; 7 nucleotides match TRBD1. This CDR3 is 12 amino acids long. Germline CDR1 and CDR2: GTSNPN and SVGIG (reference sequence). Trimming at V came to 8 bases and at J to 2 bases, leaving 3 bases not matched to a gene. CDR3 sequence reads: CALGTAGNTIYF. The CDR3 DNA sequence: TGTGCCCTAGGGACAGCTGGAAACACCATATATTTT.

The rearrangement links TRBV4-2 to TRBJ2-6; the D is unclear. V lost 0 bases to trimming and J lost 0 bases, with 3 bases between them. This CDR3 comprises 15 residues. Germline loops: CDR1 LGHNA, CDR2 YNFKEQ. The CDR3 DNA sequence: TGTGCCAGCAGCCAAGATGTCTCTGGGGCCAACGTCCTGACTTTC. Protein product: CASSQDVSGANVLTF.

In this sample, this clone turned up a few times. This chain joins TRBV7-8 and TRBJ2-7; maybe TRBD1 (6 bases). The CDR3 totals 15 residues. In germline, CDR1 is SGHVS, CDR2 FQNEAQ. Trimming took off 5 bases at V and 5 bases at J, with 19 bases between the two ends. Here the CDR3 reads CASSRGWGRGHEQYF. The CDR3, as DNA: TGTGCCAGCAGCCGTGGGTGGGGCAGGGGCCACGAGCAGTACTTC.

This clone came up once. V gene TRBV7-8 combines with J gene TRBJ1-4; no reliable D call. From germline, CDR1 is SGHVS and CDR2 FQNEAQ. This CDR3 region has 14 residues. The ends were cut back, 5 bases at V and 7 bases at J, with 14 bases in the middle. CDR3 residues: CASSPTGFFEKLFF. The CDR3 DNA follows: TGTGCCAGCAGCCCCACGGGGTTCTTTGAAAAACTGTTTTTT. The full variable domain, completed using reference TRBV7-8 and TRBJ1-4, is GAGVSQSPRYKVAKRGQDVALRCDPISGHVSLFWYQQALGQGPEFLTYFQNEAQLDKSGLPSDRFFAERPEGSVSTLKIQRTQQEDSAVYLCASSPTGFFEKLFFGSGTQLSVL.

This chain links TRBV19 with TRBJ2-5; 8 positions match TRBD1. V shed 3 bases, J shed 5 bases, and the junction held 2 bases outside the gene matches. Germline CDR1 reads LNHDA; CDR2 reads SQIVND (reference sequence). The CDR3 has 13 amino acids. The CDR3 loop reads CASSIGDRETQYF. The CDR3 DNA sequence: TGTGCCAGTAGTATTGGGGACAGGGAGACCCAGTACTTC.

J is TRBJ2-5 and V is TRBV2, with 8 positions matching TRBD2. Germline V gene data show CDR1 as SNHLY and CDR2 as FYNNEI. The J segment lost 5 bases and the V segment lost 5 bases, leaving 4 bases of the junction unmatched. The CDR3 totals 13 residues. CDR3 loop: CASSPSGGETQYF. The CDR3 DNA reads TGTGCCAGCAGTCCGTCGGGAGGGGAGACCCAGTACTTC.

The chain carries TRBV25-1 and TRBJ2-5; 10 bases match TRBD1. Losses at the gene ends were 1 base for V and 4 bases for J; bases not matched to a gene: 6. The CDR3 covers 16 residues. Germline V gene sequence: CDR1 MGHDK, CDR2 SYGVNS. Here the CDR3 DNA reads TGTGCCAGCAGTGAATCGGGACAGGGGAGGGGAGAGACCCAGTACTTC. Amino acid sequence: CASSESGQGRGETQYF.

With regard to this clone: At one of its ends the junction is not consistent with the germline gene, which may arise from a read error. V usage is TRBV7-7 and J usage is TRBJ2-2; D assignment may be TRBD1 or TRBD2 (5 bases each). The CDR3 is made up of 17 amino acids. Germline CDR1 and CDR2: SSHAT and FNYEAQ (reference sequence). Here the CDR3 DNA reads TGTGCTAGCAGCCCAAACCCCCCTGGGACCAACACCGGGGAGCTGTTTTTT. The encoded protein is CASSPNPPGTNTGELFF.